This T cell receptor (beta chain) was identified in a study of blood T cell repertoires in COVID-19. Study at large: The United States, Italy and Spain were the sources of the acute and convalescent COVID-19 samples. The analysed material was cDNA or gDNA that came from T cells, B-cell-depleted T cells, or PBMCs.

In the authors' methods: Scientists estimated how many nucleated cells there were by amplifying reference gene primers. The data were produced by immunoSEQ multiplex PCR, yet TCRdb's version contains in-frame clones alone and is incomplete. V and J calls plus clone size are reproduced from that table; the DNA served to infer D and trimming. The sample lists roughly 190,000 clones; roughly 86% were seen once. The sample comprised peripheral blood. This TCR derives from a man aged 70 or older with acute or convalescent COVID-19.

In DNA, the CDR3 is TGTGCCAGCAGACCCCGACCTAGCTCCTACAATGAGCAGTTCTTC. Translating it yields CASRPRPSSYNEQFF. The chain has TRBV28 and TRBJ2-1, with no clear D. V was pared by 6 bases and J by 0 bases, with 12 bases between. The CDR3 spans 15 residues. Germline lookup yields CDR1 MDHEN and CDR2 SYDVKM.